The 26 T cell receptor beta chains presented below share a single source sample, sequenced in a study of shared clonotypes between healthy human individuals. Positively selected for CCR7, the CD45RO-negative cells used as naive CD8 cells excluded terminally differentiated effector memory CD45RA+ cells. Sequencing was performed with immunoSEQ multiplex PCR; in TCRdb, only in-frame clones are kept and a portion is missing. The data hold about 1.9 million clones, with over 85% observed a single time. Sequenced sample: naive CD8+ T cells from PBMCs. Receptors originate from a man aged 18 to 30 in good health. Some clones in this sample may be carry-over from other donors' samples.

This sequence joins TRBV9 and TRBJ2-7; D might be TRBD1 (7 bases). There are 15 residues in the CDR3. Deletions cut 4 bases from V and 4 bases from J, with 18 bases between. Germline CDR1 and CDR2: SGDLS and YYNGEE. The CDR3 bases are TGTGCCAGCAGCCAGGGCGGGGACAGAGTATACGAGCAGTACTTC. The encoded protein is CASSQGGDRVYEQYF.

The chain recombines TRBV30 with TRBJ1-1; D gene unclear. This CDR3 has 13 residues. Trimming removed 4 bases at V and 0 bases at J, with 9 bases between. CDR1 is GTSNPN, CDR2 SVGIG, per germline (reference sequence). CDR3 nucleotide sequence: TGTGCCTGGAAAGGGATCATGAACACTGAAGCTTTCTTT. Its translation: CAWKGIMNTEAFF.

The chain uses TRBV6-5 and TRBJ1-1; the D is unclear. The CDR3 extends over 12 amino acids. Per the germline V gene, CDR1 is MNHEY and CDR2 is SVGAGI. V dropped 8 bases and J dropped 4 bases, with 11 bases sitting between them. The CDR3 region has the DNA TGTGCCAGCGGCGTGTACGGCACTGAAGCTTTCTTT. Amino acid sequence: CASGVYGTEAFF.

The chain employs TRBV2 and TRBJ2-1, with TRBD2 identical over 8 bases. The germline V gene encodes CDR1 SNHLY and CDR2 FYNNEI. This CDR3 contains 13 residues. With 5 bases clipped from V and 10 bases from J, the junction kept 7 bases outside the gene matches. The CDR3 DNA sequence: TGTGCCAGCAGTAGCGGGAGAATCGGCGAGCAGTTCTTC. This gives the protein CASSSGRIGEQFF.

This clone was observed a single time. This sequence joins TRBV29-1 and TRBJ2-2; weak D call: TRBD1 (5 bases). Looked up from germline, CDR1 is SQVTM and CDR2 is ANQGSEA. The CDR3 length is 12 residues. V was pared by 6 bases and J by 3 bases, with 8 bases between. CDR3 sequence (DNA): TGCAGCGTCGACAGCGACACCGGGGAGCTGTTTTTT. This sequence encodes CSVDSDTGELFF.

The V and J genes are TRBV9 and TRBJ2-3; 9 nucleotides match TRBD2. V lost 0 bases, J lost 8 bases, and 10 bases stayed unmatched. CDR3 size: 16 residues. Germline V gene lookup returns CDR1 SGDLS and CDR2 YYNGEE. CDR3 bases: TGTGCCAGCAGCGTAGGTGGTAGCGGGAGAGGGGCTACGCAGTATTTT. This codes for CASSVGGSGRGATQYF.

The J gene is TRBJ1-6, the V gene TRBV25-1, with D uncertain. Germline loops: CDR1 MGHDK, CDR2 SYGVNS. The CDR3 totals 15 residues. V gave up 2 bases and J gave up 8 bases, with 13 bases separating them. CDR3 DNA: TGTGCCAGCAGTGAACTAGGTGGTTGGGATTCACCCCTCCACTTT. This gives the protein CASSELGGWDSPLHF.

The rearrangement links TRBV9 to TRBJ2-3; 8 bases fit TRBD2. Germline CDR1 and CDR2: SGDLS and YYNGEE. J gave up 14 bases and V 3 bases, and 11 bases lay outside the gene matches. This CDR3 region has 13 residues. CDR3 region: CASSDGSGTRMYF. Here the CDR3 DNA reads TGTGCCAGCAGCGATGGATCCGGGACTAGAATGTATTTT.

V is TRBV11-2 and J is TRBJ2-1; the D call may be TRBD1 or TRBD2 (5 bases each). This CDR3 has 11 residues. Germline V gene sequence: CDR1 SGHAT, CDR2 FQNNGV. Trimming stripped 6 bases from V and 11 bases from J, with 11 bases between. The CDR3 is CASRREGQQFF. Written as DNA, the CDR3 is TGTGCCAGCAGGAGAGAGGGGCAGCAGTTCTTC.

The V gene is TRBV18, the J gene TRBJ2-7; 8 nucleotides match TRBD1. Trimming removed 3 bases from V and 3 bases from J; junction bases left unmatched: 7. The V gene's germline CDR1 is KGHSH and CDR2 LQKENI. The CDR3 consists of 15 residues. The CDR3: CASSPTDRGLYEQYF. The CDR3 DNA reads TGTGCCAGCTCACCCACCGACAGGGGCCTCTACGAGCAGTACTTC.

CDR3 in DNA: TGTGCCAGCAGCTTAGGGGATTGGGCCGGGGAGCTGTTTTTT. Translated, it gives CASSLGDWAGELFF. The V and J genes are TRBV7-6 and TRBJ2-2; D is uncertain. From germline, CDR1 is SGHVS and CDR2 FNYEAQ. The CDR3 consists of 14 residues. Between the trimmed V and J ends, which lost 1 base and 6 bases, there was a span of 9 bases.

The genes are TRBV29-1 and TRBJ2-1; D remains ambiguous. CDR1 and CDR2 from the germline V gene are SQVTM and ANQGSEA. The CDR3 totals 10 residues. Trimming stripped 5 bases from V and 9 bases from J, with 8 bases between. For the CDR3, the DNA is TGCAGCGTTTCCCTACCTGAGCAGTTCTTC. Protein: CSVSLPEQFF.

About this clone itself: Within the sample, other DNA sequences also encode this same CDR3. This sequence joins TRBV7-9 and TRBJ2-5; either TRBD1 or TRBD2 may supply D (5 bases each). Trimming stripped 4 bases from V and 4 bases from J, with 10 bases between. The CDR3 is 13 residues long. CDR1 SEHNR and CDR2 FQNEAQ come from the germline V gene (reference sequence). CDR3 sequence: CASSSPGRETQYF. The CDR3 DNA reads TGTGCCAGCAGCTCACCGGGACGAGAGACCCAGTACTTC.

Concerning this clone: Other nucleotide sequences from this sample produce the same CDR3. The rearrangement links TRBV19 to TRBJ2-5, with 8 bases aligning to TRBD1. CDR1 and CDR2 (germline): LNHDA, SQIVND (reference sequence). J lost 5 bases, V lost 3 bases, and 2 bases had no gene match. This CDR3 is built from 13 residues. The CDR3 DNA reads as TGTGCCAGTAGTATGGACAGGGAGGAGACCCAGTACTTC. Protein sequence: CASSMDREETQYF. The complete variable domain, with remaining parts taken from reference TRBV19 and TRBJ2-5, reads DGGITQSPKYLFRKEGQNVTLSCEQNLNHDAMYWYRQDPGQGLRLIYYSQIVNDFQKGDIAEGYSVSREKKESFPLTVTSAQKNPTAFYLCASSMDREETQYFGPGTRLLVL.

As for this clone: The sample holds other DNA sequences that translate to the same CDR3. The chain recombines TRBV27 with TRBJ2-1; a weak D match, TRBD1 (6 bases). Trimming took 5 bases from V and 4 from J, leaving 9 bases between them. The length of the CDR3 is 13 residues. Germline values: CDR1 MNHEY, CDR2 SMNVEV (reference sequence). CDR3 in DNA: TGTGCCAGCAGTCCAGGACAGTACAATGAGCAGTTCTTC. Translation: CASSPGQYNEQFF.

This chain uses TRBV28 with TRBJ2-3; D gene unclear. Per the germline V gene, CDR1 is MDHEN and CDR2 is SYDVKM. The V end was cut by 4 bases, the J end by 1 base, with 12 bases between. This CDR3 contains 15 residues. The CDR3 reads CASSYIRYRTDTQYF. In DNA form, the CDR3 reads TGTGCCAGCAGTTATATCAGGTACCGCACAGATACGCAGTATTTT. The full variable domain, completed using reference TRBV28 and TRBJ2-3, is DVKVTQSSRYLVKRTGEKVFLECVQDMDHENMFWYRQDPGLGLRLIYFSYDVKMKEKGDIPEGYSVSREKKERFSLILESASTNQTSMYLCASSYIRYRTDTQYFGPGTRLTVL.

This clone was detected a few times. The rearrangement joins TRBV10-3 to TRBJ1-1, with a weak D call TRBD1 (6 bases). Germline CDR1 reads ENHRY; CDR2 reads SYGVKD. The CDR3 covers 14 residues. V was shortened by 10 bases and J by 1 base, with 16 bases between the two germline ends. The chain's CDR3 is CATTRTVANTEAFF. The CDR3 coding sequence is TGTGCCACCACACGGACAGTAGCGAACACTGAAGCTTTCTTT.

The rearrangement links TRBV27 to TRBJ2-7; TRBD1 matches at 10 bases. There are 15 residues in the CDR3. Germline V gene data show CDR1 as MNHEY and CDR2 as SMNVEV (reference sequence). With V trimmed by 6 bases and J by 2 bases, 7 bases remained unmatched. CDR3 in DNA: TGTGCCAGCAGCCCGACAGGGGGCCGCACCTACGAGCAGTACTTC. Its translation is CASSPTGGRTYEQYF.

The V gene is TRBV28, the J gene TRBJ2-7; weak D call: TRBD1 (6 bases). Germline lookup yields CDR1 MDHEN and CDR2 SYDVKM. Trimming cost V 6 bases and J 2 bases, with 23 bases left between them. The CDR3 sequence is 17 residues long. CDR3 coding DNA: TGTGCCAGCAGCTTCGCGTCGGTGACAGGACTTGCCTACGAGCAGTACTTC. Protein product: CASSFASVTGLAYEQYF.

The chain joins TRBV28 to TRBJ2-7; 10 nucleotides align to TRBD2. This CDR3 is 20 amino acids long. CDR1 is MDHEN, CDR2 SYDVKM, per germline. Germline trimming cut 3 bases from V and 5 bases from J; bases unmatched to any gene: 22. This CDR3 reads CASSFRRRDGLTSGIDEQYF. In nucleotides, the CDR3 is TGTGCCAGCAGTTTCCGACGTCGGGACGGACTAACTAGCGGGATAGACGAGCAGTACTTC. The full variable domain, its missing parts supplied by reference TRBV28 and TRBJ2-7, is DVKVTQSSRYLVKRTGEKVFLECVQDMDHENMFWYRQDPGLGLRLIYFSYDVKMKEKGDIPEGYSVSREKKERFSLILESASTNQTSMYLCASSFRRRDGLTSGIDEQYFGPGTRLTVT.

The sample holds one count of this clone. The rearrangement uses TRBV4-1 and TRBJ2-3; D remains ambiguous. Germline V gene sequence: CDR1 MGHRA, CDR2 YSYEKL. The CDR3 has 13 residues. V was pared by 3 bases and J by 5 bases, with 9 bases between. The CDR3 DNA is TGCGCCAGCAGCCAGATTAATGAAGATACGCAGTATTTT. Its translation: CASSQINEDTQYF.

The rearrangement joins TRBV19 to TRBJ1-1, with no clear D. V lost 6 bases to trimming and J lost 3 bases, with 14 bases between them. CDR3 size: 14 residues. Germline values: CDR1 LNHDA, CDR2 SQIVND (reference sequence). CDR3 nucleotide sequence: TGTGCCAGTAGCCCGGGCGCTGTCTACACTGAAGCTTTCTTT. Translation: CASSPGAVYTEAFF. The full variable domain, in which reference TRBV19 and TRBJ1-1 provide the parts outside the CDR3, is DGGITQSPKYLFRKEGQNVTLSCEQNLNHDAMYWYRQDPGQGLRLIYYSQIVNDFQKGDIAEGYSVSREKKESFPLTVTSAQKNPTAFYLCASSPGAVYTEAFFGQGTRLTVV.

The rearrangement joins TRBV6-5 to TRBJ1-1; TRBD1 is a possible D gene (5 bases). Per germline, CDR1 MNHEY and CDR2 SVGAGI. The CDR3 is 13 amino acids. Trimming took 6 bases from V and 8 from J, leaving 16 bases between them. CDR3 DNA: TGTGCCAGCAGCAAGGGCAGGGCTTGGGAAGCTTTCTTT. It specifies CASSKGRAWEAFF.

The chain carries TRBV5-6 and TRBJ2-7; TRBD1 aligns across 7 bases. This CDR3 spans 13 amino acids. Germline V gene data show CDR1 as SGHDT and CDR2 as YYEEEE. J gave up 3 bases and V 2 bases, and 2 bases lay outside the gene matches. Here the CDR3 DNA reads TGTGCCAGCAGCTTTGGGGACAGCTACGAGCAGTACTTC. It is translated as CASSFGDSYEQYF.

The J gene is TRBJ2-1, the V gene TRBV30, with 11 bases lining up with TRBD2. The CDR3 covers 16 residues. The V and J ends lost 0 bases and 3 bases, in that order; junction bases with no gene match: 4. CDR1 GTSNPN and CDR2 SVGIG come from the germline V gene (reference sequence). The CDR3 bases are TGTGCCTGGAGTGTATTAGGGACTAGCGGCTACAATGAGCAGTTCTTC. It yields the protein CAWSVLGTSGYNEQFF.

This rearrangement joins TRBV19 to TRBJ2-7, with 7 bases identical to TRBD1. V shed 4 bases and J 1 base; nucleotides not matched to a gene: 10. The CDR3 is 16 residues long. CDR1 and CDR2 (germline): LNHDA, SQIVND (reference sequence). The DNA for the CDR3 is TGTGCCAGTAGTACACAGGGGACCGCGGCGTCCTACGAGCAGTACTTC. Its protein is CASSTQGTAASYEQYF.